The 24 T cell receptor beta chains in this list originate from one sample, sequenced in a study of shared clonotypes between healthy human individuals. The protocol was immunoSEQ multiplex PCR, while the TCRdb copy is restricted to in-frame clones and leaves out a portion. The sample lists about 490,000 clones, approximately 80% occurring once. The sequenced sample consisted of PBMCs. The receptors were gathered from a woman aged 35 to 49 in good health. Some clones in this sample may be carry-over from other donors' samples.

V and J are TRBV2 and TRBJ2-7; 8 nucleotides agree with TRBD1. Germline CDR1 is SNHLY and CDR2 is FYNNEI. With 5 bases clipped from V and 5 bases from J, the junction kept 8 bases outside the gene matches. The CDR3 is 14 amino acids. The CDR3 spells CASSPQGAGDEQYF. The CDR3 DNA reads TGTGCCAGCAGTCCCCAGGGGGCAGGGGACGAGCAGTACTTC.

This clone has more than one count but fewer than ten. V is TRBV9 and J is TRBJ2-7; D is uncertain. The CDR3 consists of 14 residues. The V gene lost 3 bases and the J gene lost 0 bases, with 10 bases spanning the gap. Per germline, CDR1 SGDLS and CDR2 YYNGEE. This CDR3 reads CASSETPGSYEQYF. CDR3 DNA: TGTGCCAGCAGCGAGACGCCTGGCTCCTACGAGCAGTACTTC.

This clone turned up a few times. The CDR3 bases are TGTGCCAGCAGTGTCTACGAGCAGTACTTC. Protein sequence: CASSVYEQYF. The V and J genes are TRBV25-1 and TRBJ2-7; D unclear. Germline V CDR1 and CDR2: MGHDK, SYGVNS. With 4 bases removed from V and 3 bases from J, the gap between germline ends came to 1 base. The CDR3 totals 10 residues.

The chain has TRBV4-2 and TRBJ2-7; 10 bases agree with TRBD2. The V gene end was trimmed by 5 bases and the J gene end by 2 bases; junction bases not matched to a gene: 6. This CDR3 region has 15 residues. Germline-derived CDR1 and CDR2 are LGHNA and YNFKEQ. Here the CDR3 DNA reads TGTGCCAGCAGCGAGGGACTAGCGCTTCCCTACGAGCAGTACTTC. It translates to CASSEGLALPYEQYF.

The rearrangement uses TRBV28 and TRBJ2-7, with a possible D match to TRBD2 (5 bases). With 5 bases removed from V and 5 bases from J, the gap between germline ends came to 7 bases. The germline gives CDR1 MDHEN, CDR2 SYDVKM. There are 11 residues in the CDR3. CDR3 sequence reads: CASSELDEQYF. CDR3 in DNA: TGTGCCAGCAGTGAACTAGACGAGCAGTACTTC.

The rearrangement uses TRBV2 and TRBJ1-4; no reliable D call. In germline, CDR1 is SNHLY, CDR2 FYNNEI. The CDR3 is 14 residues long. Between the trimmed V and J ends, which lost 1 base and 5 bases, there was a span of 8 bases. The CDR3 sequence: CASSEGRLNEKLFF. The DNA for the CDR3 is TGTGCCAGCAGTGAAGGCAGGTTGAATGAAAAACTGTTTTTT. The full variable domain, completed using reference TRBV2 and TRBJ1-4, is EPEVTQTPSHQVTQMGQEVILRCVPISNHLYFYWYRQILGQKVEFLVSFYNNEISEKSEIFDDQFSVERPDGSNFTLKIRSTKLEDSAMYFCASSEGRLNEKLFFGSGTQLSVL.

The chain employs TRBV7-2 and TRBJ1-2; 9 bases agree with TRBD1. Losses at the gene ends were 5 bases for V and 3 bases for J; bases not matched to a gene: 4. The germline CDR1 and CDR2 sequences are SGHTA and FQGNSA. The CDR3 is 14 residues long. The CDR3 sequence is CASSPTGGYYGYTF. CDR3 coding DNA: TGTGCCAGCAGCCCTACAGGGGGCTACTATGGCTACACCTTC.

This sequence joins TRBV30 and TRBJ1-5, with D perhaps matching TRBD1 (5 bases). The CDR3 consists of 14 residues. CDR1 is GTSNPN and CDR2 is SVGIG in the germline V gene (reference sequence). V lost 2 bases and J lost 6, with 14 bases in between. The chain's CDR3 is CAWSILGGGQPQHF. The CDR3 nucleotides read TGTGCCTGGAGTATCCTCGGGGGGGGTCAGCCCCAGCATTTT.

Of note for this clone: The conserved closing phenylalanine or tryptophan is absent in this CDR3, likely reflecting a read error. J is TRBJ1-3 and V is TRBV15; no definite D call. Germline V lookup: CDR1 LNHNV, CDR2 YYDKDF (reference sequence). The V end lost 1 base, the J end lost 2 bases, and 6 bases lay between the germline ends. This CDR3 is built from 14 residues. The CDR3 DNA follows: TGTGCCACCAGCAGAGGCGGGGCTGGAAACACCATATATCTT. It encodes CATSRGGAGNTIYL.

CDR3 coding DNA: TGTGCCAGCAGCACCTTGAATAGTTACGAGCAGTACTTC. Amino acid sequence: CASSTLNSYEQYF. V is TRBV11-3 and J is TRBJ2-7; D uncertain. The CDR3 spans 13 residues. Germline V gives CDR1 SGHNT, CDR2 YENEEA. The germline V and J ends were trimmed by 5 bases and 4 bases, with 12 bases remaining between them.

This chain connects TRBV30 to TRBJ2-3; D remains unclear. CDR3 size: 14 residues. The germline V gene encodes CDR1 GTSNPN and CDR2 SVGIG (reference sequence). The ends were cut back, 4 bases at V and 0 bases at J, with 11 bases in the middle. The CDR3 here is CAWNVGSSTDTQYF. The DNA for the CDR3 is TGTGCCTGGAATGTGGGTTCTAGCACAGATACGCAGTATTTT.

Concerning this clone: Other DNA sequences of this sample code for an identical CDR3. This sequence joins TRBV7-3 and TRBJ2-2; 9 nucleotides align to TRBD2. The CDR3 extends over 15 amino acids. Germline loops: CDR1 SGHTA, CDR2 FQGTGA. With 5 bases clipped from V and 5 bases from J, the junction kept 6 bases outside the gene matches. The chain's CDR3 is CASSLSGRGTGELFF. The CDR3 DNA reads as TGTGCCAGCAGCCTTAGCGGGAGAGGTACCGGGGAGCTGTTTTTT.

The V call is TRBV7-9, the J call TRBJ2-1, with 11 positions matching TRBD2. CDR3 length: 16 amino acids. In germline, CDR1 is SEHNR, CDR2 FQNEAQ (reference sequence). With 4 bases clipped from V and 9 bases from J, the junction kept 11 bases outside the gene matches. The CDR3 DNA reads TGTGCCAGCAGCTATTTAGCGGGAGGGCCGCTAGCTGAGCAGTTCTTC. Its protein product is CASSYLAGGPLAEQFF.

Remarks on this clone: This same CDR3 is encoded by further DNA sequences in the sample. The chain recombines TRBV19 with TRBJ2-7; tentatively, D is TRBD1 (5 bases). Germline CDR1 and CDR2: LNHDA and SQIVND (reference sequence). V was pared by 5 bases and J by 0 bases, with 8 bases between. The CDR3 contains 13 residues. CDR3 coding DNA: TGTGCCAGTAGTTTAAGGGGCTCCTACGAGCAGTACTTC. Protein: CASSLRGSYEQYF.

The chain couples TRBV6-5 to TRBJ2-2; 7 bases agree with TRBD1. CDR3 length: 13 amino acids. V lost 5 bases and J lost 6; bases outside the gene matches: 3. CDR1 and CDR2 (germline): MNHEY, SVGAGI. This chain's CDR3 is CASSRQGPGELFF. The CDR3 DNA is TGTGCCAGCAGTCGACAGGGCCCCGGGGAGCTGTTTTTT.

The V gene is TRBV27, the J gene TRBJ1-4, with D possibly being TRBD1 (6 bases). The CDR3 runs to 15 residues. The V and J ends lost 4 bases and 3 bases respectively, with 12 bases between them. Germline values: CDR1 MNHEY, CDR2 SMNVEV (reference sequence). The chain's CDR3 is CASSWTGQSNEKLFF. In DNA, the CDR3 is TGTGCCAGCAGTTGGACCGGACAGTCTAATGAAAAACTGTTTTTT. Variable domain in full (rest from reference TRBV27 and TRBJ1-4): EAQVTQNPRYLITVTGKKLTVTCSQNMNHEYMSWYRQDPGLGLRQIYYSMNVEVTDKGDVPEGYKVSRKEKRNFPLILESPSPNQTSLYFCASSWTGQSNEKLFFGSGTQLSVL.

The chain has TRBV18 and TRBJ1-4, with TRBD1 matching 10 bases. From germline, CDR1 is KGHSH and CDR2 LQKENI. J lost 8 bases, V lost 5 bases, and 5 bases had no gene match. This CDR3 is built from 14 residues. The CDR3 coding sequence is TGTGCCAGCTCATCGGGACAGGGGACCGAAAAACTGTTTTTT. Translated, it gives CASSSGQGTEKLFF.

The table lists this clone with a few counts. V usage is TRBV18 and J usage is TRBJ1-2, with TRBD1 matching 9 bases. The CDR3 has 15 amino acids. Unmatched junction bases numbered 6, after V lost 3 bases and J lost 4 bases. Germline loops: CDR1 KGHSH, CDR2 LQKENI. The CDR3 loop reads CASSPGTGPLYGYTF. DNA of the CDR3: TGTGCCAGCTCACCGGGGACAGGGCCCCTCTATGGCTACACCTTC. Complete variable domain (other parts from reference TRBV18 and TRBJ1-2): NAGVMQNPRHLVRRRGQEARLRCSPMKGHSHVYWYRQLPEEGLKFMVYLQKENIIDESGMPKERFSAEFPKEGPSILRIQQVVRGDSAAYFCASSPGTGPLYGYTFGSGTRLTVV.

As for this clone: A read error is the likely source, as a far larger clone sits one nucleotide away. This sample includes further DNA sequences coding for the same CDR3. The rearrangement joins TRBV30 to TRBJ2-5; no clear D gene. V lost 0 bases and J lost 7, with 15 bases in between. The V gene's germline CDR1 is GTSNPN and CDR2 SVGIG (reference sequence). The CDR3 consists of 14 residues. The CDR3 DNA sequence: TGTGCCTGGAGTGTAATCGGCAACCTCGGGACCCAGTACTTC. This encodes CAWSVIGNLGTQYF.

The chain recombines TRBV18 with TRBJ2-7; D is unresolved. Per germline, CDR1 KGHSH and CDR2 LQKENI. Trimming took 2 bases from V and 3 from J, leaving 11 bases between them. The CDR3 has 14 residues. The DNA for the CDR3 is TGTGCCAGCTCACCAACTTTGGGTAGCTACGAGCAGTACTTC. Translating it yields CASSPTLGSYEQYF.

This sequence joins TRBV6-1 and TRBJ1-2; D is uncertain. CDR3 length: 12 residues. The ends were cut back, 6 bases at V and 4 bases at J, with 9 bases in the middle. Germline V gene sequence: CDR1 MNHNS, CDR2 SASEGT. The CDR3 DNA is TGTGCCAGCAGCGTATGGGGCTATGGCTACACCTTC. Amino acids: CASSVWGYGYTF.

This chain joins TRBV5-1 and TRBJ2-7; D might be TRBD2 (6 bases). The V end lost 4 bases, the J end lost 3 bases, and 14 bases lay between the germline ends. CDR3 length equals 14 residues. Germline loops: CDR1 SGHRS, CDR2 YFSETQ. This CDR3 is CASSRDLDFYEQYF. For the CDR3, the DNA is TGCGCCAGCAGCCGGGACTTGGACTTCTACGAGCAGTACTTC.

The rearrangement uses TRBV11-3 and TRBJ1-2; D possibly corresponds to TRBD1 (5 bases). CDR1 is SGHNT and CDR2 is YENEEA in the germline V gene. This CDR3 has 13 residues. Trimming took 5 bases from V and 3 from J, leaving 10 bases between them. CDR3 nucleotides: TGTGCCAGCAGCCCGGGGCAGGACTATGGCTACACCTTC. This translates into CASSPGQDYGYTF.

The V and J genes are TRBV13 and TRBJ2-5, with 7 bases identical to TRBD1. The DNA end is a closer match to TRBJ2-7, so the J assignment may be wrong. Germline CDR1 is PRHDT and CDR2 is FYEKMQ (reference sequence). This CDR3 is 14 amino acids long. CDR3 DNA: TGTGCCAGCAGCTTAAAAGGGGGCGCGTACGAGCAGTACTTC. Residues: CASSLKGGAYEQYF.